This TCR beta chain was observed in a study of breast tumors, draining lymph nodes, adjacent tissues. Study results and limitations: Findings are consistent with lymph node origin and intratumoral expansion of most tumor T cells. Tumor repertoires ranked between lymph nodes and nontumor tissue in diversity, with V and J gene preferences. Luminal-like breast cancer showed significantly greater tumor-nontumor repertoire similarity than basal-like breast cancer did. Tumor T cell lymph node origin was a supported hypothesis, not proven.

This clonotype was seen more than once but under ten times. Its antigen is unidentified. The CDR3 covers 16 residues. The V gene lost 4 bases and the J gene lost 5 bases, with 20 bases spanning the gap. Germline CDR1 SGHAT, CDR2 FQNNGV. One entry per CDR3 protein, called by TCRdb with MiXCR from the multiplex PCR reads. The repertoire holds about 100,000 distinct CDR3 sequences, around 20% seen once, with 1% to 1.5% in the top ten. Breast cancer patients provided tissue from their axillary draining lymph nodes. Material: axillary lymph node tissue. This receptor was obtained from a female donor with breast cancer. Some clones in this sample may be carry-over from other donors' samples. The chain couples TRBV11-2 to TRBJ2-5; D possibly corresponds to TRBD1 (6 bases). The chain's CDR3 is CASSSPLQGFGETQYF. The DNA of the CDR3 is TGTGCCAGCAGCTCGCCGCTACAGGGTTTTGGGGAGACCCAGTACTTC.